This T cell receptor (beta chain) stems from a study of blood T cell repertoires in COVID-19. Clones were read by immunoSEQ multiplex PCR, and TCRdb kept only the in-frame ones, dropping some. The sample contains 50,000 or so clones, 90% of which appear only once. The junction had 16 bases not matched to a gene; V was cut back by 6 bases and J by 5 bases. The CDR3 runs to 17 residues. Germline V gives CDR1 MNHEY, CDR2 SVGEGT. The clonotype was recovered from a woman older than 75 with acute or convalescent COVID-19. The V and J genes are TRBV6-2 or TRBV6-3 and TRBJ1-5; 7 bases are shared with TRBD1. The sample consisted of peripheral blood. CDR3 in amino acids: CASSLDRVGSGYQPQHF. CDR3 nucleotides: TGTGCCAGCAGCCTAGACAGGGTAGGAAGTGGATATCAGCCCCAGCATTTT.